This T cell receptor beta chain is drawn from a study of blood T cell repertoires in COVID-19. In the study overall: Nucleic acid was either cDNA or gDNA, and it came from T cells, B-cell-depleted T cells, or PBMCs.

The CDR3 length is 19 residues. The germline CDR1 and CDR2 sequences are SGHDT and YYEEEE. The V and J ends lost 1 base and 0 bases, in that order; junction bases with no gene match: 10. As processed by the authors: Counts of nucleated cells, estimated from reference gene primer amplification, were obtained. TCRdb keeps only in-frame clones here, not all; method: immunoSEQ multiplex PCR. D and trimming were read from the DNA, whereas the V and J calls and clone size are those reported in that table. The table includes fewer than 350,000 clones, around 89% detected once. The TCR sequence derives from a woman aged 18 to 35 with acute COVID-19. Sequences were obtained from PBMCs or T cells enriched from blood (not recorded which). The chain carries TRBV5-6 and TRBJ1-4; 9 positions agree with TRBD1. CDR3 sequence: CASSLYRTGVEATNEKLFF. CDR3 DNA sequence: TGTGCCAGCAGCTTGTATCGGACAGGGGTGGAGGCAACTAATGAAAAACTGTTTTTT.